Below, one TCR beta chain is given with its context. Its target is not known. This sample was taken from a study of cytomegalovirus exposure and HLA in healthy donors. Study results and caveats: Later analysis associated a missense DCLRE1C variant with TCR beta V- and J-gene trimming. According to a later analysis, most TCR beta chains associated with CMV appeared HLA-restricted. The study had only CMV serostatus as immune exposure information.

CDR1 is MDHEN, CDR2 SYDVKM, per germline. V dropped 6 bases and J dropped 3 bases, with 8 bases sitting between them. The CDR3 has 12 residues. Researchers ran the PCR with 60 Vbeta and 13 Jbeta primers. TCRdb's copy holds only in-frame clones and misses some; the assay was immunoSEQ multiplex PCR. This table has 150,000 to 200,000 clones, about 80% appearing once. The donors, nominally healthy at sampling, likely had unrecorded immune exposures. The receptor was derived from a woman aged 40 to 55 in good health and CMV-seronegative. What was sequenced was PBMCs. V gene TRBV28 combines with J gene TRBJ1-1, with no clear D. The CDR3 DNA follows: TGTGCCAGCAGGGGCCTATACACTGAAGCTTTCTTT. This encodes CASRGLYTEAFF. The entire variable domain, with the rest obtained from reference TRBV28 and TRBJ1-1, is as follows: DVKVTQSSRYLVKRTGEKVFLECVQDMDHENMFWYRQDPGLGLRLIYFSYDVKMKEKGDIPEGYSVSREKKERFSLILESASTNQTSMYLCASRGLYTEAFFGQGTRLTVV.